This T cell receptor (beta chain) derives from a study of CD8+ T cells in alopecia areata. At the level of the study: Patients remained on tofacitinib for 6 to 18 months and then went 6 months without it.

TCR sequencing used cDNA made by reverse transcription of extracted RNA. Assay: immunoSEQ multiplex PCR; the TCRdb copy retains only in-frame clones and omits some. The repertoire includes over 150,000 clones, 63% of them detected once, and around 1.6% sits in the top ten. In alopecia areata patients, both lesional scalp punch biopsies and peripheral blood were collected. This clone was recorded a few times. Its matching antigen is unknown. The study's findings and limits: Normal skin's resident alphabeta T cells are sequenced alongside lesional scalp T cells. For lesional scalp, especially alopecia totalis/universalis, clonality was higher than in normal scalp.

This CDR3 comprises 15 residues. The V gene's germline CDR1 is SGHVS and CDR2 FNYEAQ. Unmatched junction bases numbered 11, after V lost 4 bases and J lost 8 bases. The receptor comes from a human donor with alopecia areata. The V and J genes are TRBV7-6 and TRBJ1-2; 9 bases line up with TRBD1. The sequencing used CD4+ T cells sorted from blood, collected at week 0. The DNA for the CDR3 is TGTGCCAGCAGCTCCCAACAGGGGGCGAATGCAGGCTACACCTTC. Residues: CASSSQQGANAGYTF.